This T cell receptor beta chain appears in the sequencing data of a study of blood T cell repertoires in COVID-19. Study context: From the United States, Italy and Spain came samples of acute and convalescent COVID-19. PBMCs, B-cell-depleted T cells, or T cells provided the cDNA or gDNA that made up the material.

In Seattle, patients joined the study during active infection and were tracked longitudinally. The CDR3 contains 13 residues. Germline V gene data show CDR1 as SNHLY and CDR2 as FYNNEI. V shed 6 bases, J shed 8 bases, and the junction held 6 bases outside the gene matches. In the original workflow: Estimation of nucleated cell counts was performed using reference gene primer amplification. Generated by immunoSEQ multiplex PCR, the TCRdb table keeps only in-frame clones and is missing some. D and trimming were read from the DNA, whereas the V and J calls and clone size are those reported in that table. The data contain 350,000 or so clones, 89% of them seen just once; the ten biggest clones take up 3% to 4.5%. This clone showed up just a few times.

This sequence was found in an older woman with COVID-19, enrolled during active disease. The sample was peripheral blood. The rearrangement links TRBV2 to TRBJ1-4, with 7 nucleotides matching TRBD1. The CDR3 loop reads CASSRGIEEKLFF. The CDR3, as DNA: TGTGCCAGCAGCAGGGGGATAGAAGAAAAACTGTTTTTT. Full variable domain (remainder filled in from reference TRBV2 and TRBJ1-4): EPEVTQTPSHQVTQMGQEVILRCVPISNHLYFYWYRQILGQKVEFLVSFYNNEISEKSEIFDDQFSVERPDGSNFTLKIRSTKLEDSAMYFCASSRGIEEKLFFGSGTQLSVL.